This TCR beta chain was sequenced during a study of blood T cell repertoires in COVID-19. Turning to the study itself: Nucleic acid was either cDNA or gDNA, and it came from T cells, B-cell-depleted T cells, or PBMCs.

Assay: immunoSEQ multiplex PCR; the TCRdb copy retains only in-frame clones and omits some. Of more than 200,000 clones listed, 80% are singletons. This clone was counted between two and nine times. Per the germline V gene, CDR1 is KGHDR and CDR2 is SFDVKD. The CDR3 spans 12 residues. V was clipped by 4 bases and J by 9 bases; unmatched bases: 2. The sequence was obtained from a man aged 25 to 40 with acute COVID-19. The sequencing input was PBMCs or T cells enriched from blood (not recorded which). The chain employs TRBV24-1 and TRBJ1-1; 9 positions match TRBD1. The CDR3 sequence: CATSEGQGKAFF. Here the CDR3 DNA reads TGTGCCACCAGTGAGGGACAGGGAAAAGCTTTCTTT.